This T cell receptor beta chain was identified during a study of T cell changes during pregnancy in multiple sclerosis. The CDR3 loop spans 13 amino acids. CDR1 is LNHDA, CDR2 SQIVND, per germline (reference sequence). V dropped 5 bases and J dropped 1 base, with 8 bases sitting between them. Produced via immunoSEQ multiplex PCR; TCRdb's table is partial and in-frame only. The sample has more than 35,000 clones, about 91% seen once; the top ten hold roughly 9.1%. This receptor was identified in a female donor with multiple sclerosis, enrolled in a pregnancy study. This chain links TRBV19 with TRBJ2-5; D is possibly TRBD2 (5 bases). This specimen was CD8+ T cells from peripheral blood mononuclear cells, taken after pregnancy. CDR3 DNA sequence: TGTGCCAGTAGTCCGGACTCCCAAGAGACCCAGTACTTC. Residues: CASSPDSQETQYF.